One and the same sample provided the 11 T cell receptor beta chains below, sequenced in a study of control samples from healthy donors and cancer patients. TCRdb's copy holds only in-frame clones and misses some; the assay was immunoSEQ multiplex PCR. Of roughly 200,000 clones listed, approximately 91% are singletons. Input material: blood. The receptors originated from a young man in good health.

The gene calls are TRBV27 and TRBJ1-5; no clear D. The germline CDR1 and CDR2 sequences are MNHEY and SMNVEV (reference sequence). Trimming stripped 2 bases from V and 7 bases from J, with 9 bases between. There are 13 residues in the CDR3. CDR3 protein: CASSLSVGQPQHF. DNA for the CDR3: TGTGCCAGCAGTTTAAGTGTAGGACAGCCCCAGCATTTT.

Comments on this clone: This same CDR3 is encoded by further DNA sequences in the sample. The chain is built from TRBV30 and TRBJ1-3; no firm D call. Between the trimmed V and J ends, which lost 0 bases and 0 bases, there was a span of 6 bases. Germline V gene lookup returns CDR1 GTSNPN and CDR2 SVGIG (reference sequence). This CDR3 comprises 14 residues. For the CDR3, the DNA is TGTGCCTGGAGTGTACAGTACTCTGGAAACACCATATATTTT. This sequence encodes CAWSVQYSGNTIYF.

This chain uses TRBV5-1 with TRBJ1-1, with 7 bases identical to TRBD1. V was pared by 4 bases and J by 6 bases, with 6 bases of the junction left unmatched. Germline loops: CDR1 SGHRS, CDR2 YFSETQ. The CDR3 is made up of 13 amino acids. CDR3: CASSQGGEAEAFF. In DNA, the CDR3 is TGCGCCAGCAGCCAGGGGGGTGAGGCTGAAGCTTTCTTT. The whole variable domain, filled in from reference TRBV5-1 and TRBJ1-1, reads KAGVTQTPRYLIKTRGQQVTLSCSPISGHRSVSWYQQTPGQGLQFLFEYFSETQRNKGNFPGRFSGRQFSNSRSEMNVSTLELGDSALYLCASSQGGEAEAFFGQGTRLTVV.

Worth noting for this clone: The sample carries other DNA sequences with the same CDR3. This chain uses TRBV19 with TRBJ1-1, with no clear D. Germline CDR1 and CDR2: LNHDA and SQIVND (reference sequence). The V gene lost 1 base and the J gene lost 1 base, with 7 bases spanning the gap. This CDR3 has 14 amino acids. The CDR3 region is CASSIGAGNTEAFF. The CDR3 DNA follows: TGTGCCAGTAGTATAGGTGCGGGGAACACTGAAGCTTTCTTT.

The chain links TRBV5-6 to TRBJ2-7; weak D call: TRBD1 (5 bases). The CDR3 has 14 amino acids. CDR1 and CDR2 from the germline V gene are SGHDT and YYEEEE. The V end was cut by 4 bases, the J end by 4 bases, with 15 bases between. The CDR3 loop reads CASSPGRRGYEQYF. For the CDR3, the DNA is TGTGCCAGCAGCCCCGGTCGAAGGGGTTACGAGCAGTACTTC. The full variable domain, completed using reference TRBV5-6 and TRBJ2-7, is DAGVTQSPTHLIKTRGQQVTLRCSPKSGHDTVSWYQQALGQGPQFIFQYYEEEERQRGNFPDRFSGHQFPNYSSELNVNALLLGDSALYLCASSPGRRGYEQYFGPGTRLTVT.

The chain combines TRBV7-9 with TRBJ1-4; 8 bases are a match to TRBD1. This CDR3 is built from 13 residues. Per the germline V gene, CDR1 is SEHNR and CDR2 is FQNEAQ (reference sequence). Trimming at V came to 4 bases and at J to 7 bases, leaving 2 bases not matched to a gene. DNA for the CDR3: TGTGCCAGCAGCTCCCAGGGGGCTGAAAAACTGTTTTTT. It specifies CASSSQGAEKLFF.

The chain uses TRBV19 and TRBJ1-1; D not resolved. The V and J ends lost 5 bases and 10 bases respectively, with 11 bases between them. Germline V CDR1 and CDR2: LNHDA, SQIVND (reference sequence). This CDR3 spans 11 amino acids. This CDR3 is CASSFTSRAFF. The CDR3 DNA is TGTGCCAGTAGTTTCACCTCAAGAGCTTTCTTT.

The chain uses TRBV7-9 and TRBJ2-1; TRBD2 matches at 10 bases. V shed 4 bases and J 8 bases; nucleotides not matched to a gene: 14. The CDR3 sequence is 17 residues long. Germline CDR1 is SEHNR and CDR2 is FQNEAQ (reference sequence). In DNA form, the CDR3 reads TGTGCCAGCAGCTGGGGACTAGCGATGAAGGTAGGGGATGAGCAGTTCTTC. As protein: CASSWGLAMKVGDEQFF.

The chain carries TRBV6-4 and TRBJ2-3; D tentatively reads TRBD1 or TRBD2 (6 bases each). Germline-derived CDR1 and CDR2 are MRHNA and SNTAGT. V dropped 7 bases and J dropped 2 bases, with 19 bases sitting between them. This CDR3 has 16 amino acids. The chain's CDR3 is CASTDYERGATDTQYF. For the CDR3, the DNA is TGTGCCAGCACCGACTATGAAAGGGGGGCCACAGATACGCAGTATTTT.

The chain is built from TRBV2 and TRBJ1-5; D not resolved. Trimming stripped 7 bases from V and 3 bases from J, with 13 bases between. The CDR3 extends over 14 amino acids. Germline assignment: CDR1 SNHLY and CDR2 FYNNEI. CDR3 amino acids: CASTRGRNNQPQHF. CDR3 nucleotide sequence: TGTGCCAGCACTCGGGGTCGGAACAATCAGCCCCAGCATTTT. Supplemented by reference TRBV2 and TRBJ1-5, the full variable domain reads EPEVTQTPSHQVTQMGQEVILRCVPISNHLYFYWYRQILGQKVEFLVSFYNNEISEKSEIFDDQFSVERPDGSNFTLKIRSTKLEDSAMYFCASTRGRNNQPQHFGDGTRLSIL.

V is TRBV6-5 and J is TRBJ1-2; 9 bases fit TRBD1. The CDR3 contains 14 residues. J was trimmed by 5 bases and V by 2 bases; bases with no gene match: 3. Looked up from germline, CDR1 is MNHEY and CDR2 is SVGAGI. The CDR3 sequence is CASSYAGTGYGYTF. In nucleotides, the CDR3 is TGTGCCAGCAGTTACGCAGGGACAGGGTATGGCTACACCTTC.